This TCR beta chain was identified during a study of cytomegalovirus exposure and HLA in healthy donors. Study background: In an earlier analysis, around 120 million unique TCR beta sequences were found from some 200 million T cells. Overall study findings and caveats: The listing of about 150 TCR beta chains classed them as cytomegalovirus-associated. Common viral pathogens were later found to be apparently linked to several of the most significant clusters.

The PCR was carried out with 60 Vbeta primers and 13 Jbeta primers. Measured with immunoSEQ multiplex PCR; TCRdb has only the in-frame clones, and not every one. The sample lists 90,000 to 130,000 clones; around 79% were seen once. With respect to this clone: Its antigen is not known.

The specimen sequenced was PBMCs. This receptor was obtained from a young woman in good health and CMV-seronegative.

The CDR3 DNA reads TGTGCCAGCAGACGGGACAGGTACAATGAGCAGTTCTTC. This encodes CASRRDRYNEQFF. The rearrangement joins TRBV6-5 to TRBJ2-1; 8 nucleotides match TRBD1. V shed 6 bases and J 4 bases; nucleotides not matched to a gene: 2. This CDR3 is 13 amino acids long. The germline CDR1 and CDR2 sequences are MNHEY and SVGAGI.